This T cell receptor (beta chain) comes out of a study of post-analysis software for immune sequencing data. Study-level findings and limits: The five TRBV segments detected at higher frequency in patients than in controls included TRBV5-6, TRBV5-1 and TRBV20-1. Controls' normalized Chao1 diversity significantly exceeded that of multiple sclerosis patients.

Only a few counts were recorded for this clonotype. Antigen unknown. Trimming left V 3 bases short and J 0 bases short, with 12 bases between. This CDR3 is 15 amino acids long. CDR1 and CDR2 from the germline V gene are MGHDK and SYGVNS. Prepared libraries of TCR beta cDNA carried unique molecular identifiers. TCRdb redid the calling of the PCR reads with MiXCR, one entry per CDR3 protein. The table shows 700,000 to 800,000 distinct CDR3 sequences, with 30% occurring only once. The specimen was blood. The rearrangement links TRBV25-1 to TRBJ2-7, with D tentatively TRBD1 (6 bases). This sequence was found in a girl aged 10-17 years with multiple sclerosis. The CDR3 here is CASSDGTSSSYEQYF. CDR3 in DNA: TGTGCCAGCAGTGACGGGACATCCAGCTCCTACGAGCAGTACTTC.